This T cell receptor beta chain was observed in a study of blood T cell repertoires in COVID-19. Study at large: The analysed material was cDNA or gDNA that came from T cells, B-cell-depleted T cells, or PBMCs.

V lost 5 bases to trimming and J lost 1 base, with 5 bases between them. The CDR3 length is 12 residues. Germline V lookup: CDR1 SGHVS, CDR2 FNYEAQ. Source study methods: Quantification of nucleated cells was approximated via reference gene primer amplification. Assay: immunoSEQ multiplex PCR; the TCRdb copy retains only in-frame clones and omits some. V, J and clone size are those of that table, while D and trimming were read from the DNA. This table has about 260,000 clones, around four fifths appearing once. Sequenced sample: peripheral blood. This clonotype was obtained from an elderly woman with acute or convalescent COVID-19. The chain carries TRBV7-6 and TRBJ2-5; D gene unclear. In DNA, the CDR3 is TGTGCCAGCAGCCCTCCCCAAGAGACCCAGTACTTC. Its translation: CASSPPQETQYF.